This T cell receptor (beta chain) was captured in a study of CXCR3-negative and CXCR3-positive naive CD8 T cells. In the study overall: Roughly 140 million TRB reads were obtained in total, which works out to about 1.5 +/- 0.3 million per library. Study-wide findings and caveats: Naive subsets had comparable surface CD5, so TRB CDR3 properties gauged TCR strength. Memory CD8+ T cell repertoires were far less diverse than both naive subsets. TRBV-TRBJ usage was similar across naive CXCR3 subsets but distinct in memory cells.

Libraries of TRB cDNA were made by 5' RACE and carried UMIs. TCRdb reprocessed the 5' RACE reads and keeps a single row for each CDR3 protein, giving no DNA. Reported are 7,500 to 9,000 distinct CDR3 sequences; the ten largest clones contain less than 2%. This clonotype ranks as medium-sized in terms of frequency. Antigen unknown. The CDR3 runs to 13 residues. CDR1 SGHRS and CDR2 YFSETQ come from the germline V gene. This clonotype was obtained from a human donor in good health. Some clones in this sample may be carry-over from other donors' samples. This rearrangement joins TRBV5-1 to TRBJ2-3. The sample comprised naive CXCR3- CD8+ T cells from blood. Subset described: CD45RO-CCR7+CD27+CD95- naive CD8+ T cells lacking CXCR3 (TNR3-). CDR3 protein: CASSGMTRDTQYF.